A selection of T cell receptor beta chains follows, all from one sample in a study of cytomegalovirus exposure and HLA in healthy donors. TCRdb's copy holds only in-frame clones and misses some; the assay was immunoSEQ multiplex PCR. In the table there are approximately 130,000 clones, roughly 79% of which are singletons. Sequenced input: PBMCs. These receptors were taken from a man aged 25 to 40 in good health and CMV-seronegative. Each CDR3 is given with its conserved first and last residue. The D gene is left open where the match is weak. The size of a clone is reported for some rows only, either as once, few or many, or as a class for expanded clones.

TRBJ1-4	.	TRBV30	.	CAWSISTVNEKLFF	TGTGCCTGGAGCATTTCGACAGTCAATGAAAAACTGTTTTTT
TRBJ2-3	.	TRBV10-3	.	CAISEPQGGLRADTQYF	TGTGCCATCAGTGAGCCACAGGGGGGGCTTAGGGCAGATACGCAGTATTTT
TRBJ2-6	.	TRBV7-9	.	CASSRSGSGANVLTF	TGTGCCAGCAGCCGTAGCGGTTCTGGGGCCAACGTCCTGACTTTC
TRBJ1-1	.	TRBV6-8	.	CASSYSVRPLGLINTEAFF	TGTGCCAGCAGTTACTCGGTTAGACCCTTGGGCCTAATTAACACTGAAGCTTTCTTT
TRBJ2-1	few	TRBV28	TRBD2	CASSSPRGTSGRAGEQFF	TGTGCCAGCAGTTCCCCCCGTGGGACTAGCGGGAGGGCCGGAGAGCAGTTCTTC
TRBJ1-6	.	TRBV6-5	.	CASSYSEAGDNSPLHF	TGTGCCAGCAGTTACTCTGAAGCGGGGGATAATTCACCCCTCCACTTT
TRBJ2-7	.	TRBV1	.	CTSSQDPRTSLYEQYF	TGCACCAGCAGCCAAGATCCCCGGACTAGCCTCTACGAGCAGTACTTC
TRBJ2-7	.	TRBV28	.	CASRVPGTPTYEQYF	TGTGCCAGCAGAGTACCCGGGACACCGACCTACGAGCAGTACTTC
TRBJ2-7	.	TRBV7-2	TRBD2	CASSPPASGYYEQYF	TGTGCCAGCAGCCCCCCGGCTAGCGGTTACTACGAGCAGTACTTC
TRBJ2-2	.	TRBV6-5	.	CASSYSEGTGELFF	TGTGCCAGCAGTTACTCGGAGGGCACCGGGGAGCTGTTTTTT
TRBJ2-1	.	TRBV10-3	TRBD2	CAISVTGTLASGYNEQFF	TGTGCCATCAGTGTAACCGGGACTTTGGCTAGCGGATACAATGAGCAGTTCTTC
TRBJ2-2	.	TRBV7-2	.	CASSLRGELFF	TGTGCCAGCAGCTTGCGGGGTGAGCTGTTTTTT
TRBJ2-2	once	TRBV9	.	CASSVGQAGELFF	TGTGCCAGCAGCGTAGGGCAGGCCGGGGAGCTGTTTTTT
TRBJ2-1	.	TRBV7-8	.	CASSLNPLAASSYNEQFF	TGTGCCAGCAGCCTGAATCCCCTAGCAGCGAGCTCCTACAATGAGCAGTTCTTC
TRBJ2-7	.	TRBV9	TRBD1	CASSPRDRESYEQYF	TGTGCCAGCAGCCCCCGGGACAGGGAGTCCTACGAGCAGTACTTC
TRBJ1-3	once	TRBV6-9	.	CASISPPQGSGNTIYF	TGTGCCAGCATATCCCCCCCCCAGGGTTCTGGAAACACCATATATTTT
TRBJ1-1	.	TRBV27	.	CASRTGGRAGDLFTEAFF	TGTGCCAGCAGGACGGGAGGTAGGGCAGGGGACCTGTTCACTGAAGCTTTCTTT
TRBJ1-2	.	TRBV4-2	.	CASSHLTAGIDGYTF	TGTGCCAGCAGCCATCTTACCGCGGGGATTGATGGCTACACCTTC
TRBJ1-6	.	TRBV7-9	.	CASSYRLTGLDNSPLHF	TGTGCCAGCAGCTACCGACTCACAGGGTTAGATAATTCACCCCTCCACTTT
TRBJ1-6	.	TRBV28	.	CASSLDSNSPLHF	TGTGCCAGCAGTTTAGACAGCAATTCCCCCCTCCACTTT
TRBJ1-3	once	TRBV5-1	TRBD1	CASSPGQTRTGNTIYF	TGCGCCAGCAGCCCGGGACAGACAAGAACTGGAAACACCATATATTTT
TRBJ2-3	.	TRBV10-3	.	CAIQGSASTDTQYF	TGTGCCATCCAGGGCTCGGCTAGCACAGATACGCAGTATTTT
TRBJ2-3	.	TRBV4-3	TRBD1	CASSQEGTGITDTQYF	TGCGCCAGCAGCCAAGAGGGGACAGGTATCACAGATACGCAGTATTTT
TRBJ2-1	.	TRBV7-8	TRBD2	CASSDSGSTDDEQFF	TGTGCCAGCAGCGATAGCGGGAGTACGGACGATGAGCAGTTCTTC
TRBJ2-1	few	TRBV4-3	TRBD1	CASSQDHRGLYNEQFF	TGCGCCAGCAGCCAAGACCACAGGGGATTGTACAATGAGCAGTTCTTC
TRBJ2-1	.	TRBV4-3	TRBD2	CASSQDGGEYNEQFF	TGCGCCAGCAGCCAAGATGGGGGGGAGTACAATGAGCAGTTCTTC
TRBJ2-7	once	TRBV30	TRBD2	CAWSVYPLLGGGTYEQYF	TGTGCCTGGAGTGTATACCCCCTTTTGGGGGGGGGAACCTACGAGCAGTACTTC
TRBJ2-2	.	TRBV5-1	TRBD1	CASSPGQGAFDTGELFF	TGCGCCAGCAGCCCCGGACAGGGCGCTTTCGACACCGGGGAGCTGTTTTTT
TRBJ1-1	.	TRBV4-3	.	CASSQGQLASHAFF	TGCGCCAGCAGCCAAGGACAGCTAGCGTCTCATGCTTTCTTT
TRBJ2-3	.	TRBV27	.	CASSFGTVRTDTQYF	TGTGCCAGCAGTTTCGGGACTGTCCGCACAGATACGCAGTATTTT
TRBJ1-2	.	TRBV11-3	TRBD1	CASSQGQDEYGYTF	TGTGCCAGCAGCCAGGGACAGGACGAGTATGGCTACACCTTC
TRBJ1-4	once	TRBV5-1	.	CASSLGGQGAAIRVEKLFF	TGCGCCAGCAGCTTGGGGGGACAAGGGGCCGCGATCCGGGTTGAAAAACTGTTTTTT
TRBJ2-7	few	TRBV2	TRBD1	CASSKTGGDWDEQYF	TGTGCCAGCAGCAAGACAGGGGGCGACTGGGACGAGCAGTACTTC
TRBJ1-5	.	TRBV4-1	.	CASSQSLLEGYQPQHF	TGCGCCAGCAGCCAGTCTCTCCTGGAGGGCTATCAGCCCCAGCATTTT
TRBJ1-2	.	TRBV13	.	CASSDPSGYGYTF	TGTGCCAGCAGCGATCCTTCGGGGTATGGCTACACCTTC
TRBJ1-2	.	TRBV5-1	.	CASSGRPGTDSGYTF	TGCGCCAGCAGCGGAAGACCCGGGACTGACAGTGGCTACACCTTC
TRBJ2-1	.	TRBV7-9	.	CASSLGDINEQFF	TGTGCCAGCAGCTTAGGCGATATCAATGAGCAGTTCTTC
TRBJ2-3	.	TRBV28	.	CASSSHSGIDPQYF	TGTGCCAGCAGTTCCCATAGCGGAATAGATCCCCAGTATTTT
TRBJ2-7	.	TRBV10-3	.	CATNQAGRMAYEQYF	TGTGCCACCAACCAAGCGGGCAGGATGGCCTACGAGCAGTACTTC
TRBJ2-1	.	TRBV29-1	TRBD1	CSVRVQGAVNEQFF	TGCAGCGTAAGGGTACAGGGGGCGGTCAATGAGCAGTTCTTC
TRBJ2-7	.	TRBV7-3	TRBD1	CASSSTGTGAYEQYF	TGTGCCAGCAGCTCTACCGGGACAGGAGCTTACGAGCAGTACTTC
TRBJ2-5	.	TRBV19	.	CASSIAVYQETQYF	TGTGCCAGTAGTATAGCCGTGTACCAAGAGACCCAGTACTTC
TRBJ2-3	.	TRBV10-1	.	CASTNQGMAVSTDTQYF	TGCGCCAGCACTAACCAGGGGATGGCTGTGAGCACAGATACGCAGTATTTT
TRBJ2-7	few	TRBV5-1	.	CASSLDRDTASYEQYF	TGCGCCAGCAGCTTGGACCGGGACACAGCATCCTACGAGCAGTACTTC
TRBJ2-7	once	TRBV27	TRBD2	CASSFSGRYEQYF	TGTGCCAGCAGTTTTAGCGGGCGGTACGAGCAGTACTTC
TRBJ2-3	.	TRBV9	TRBD1	CASSVAGDRGDTQYF	TGTGCCAGCAGCGTAGCCGGGGACAGGGGAGATACGCAGTATTTT
TRBJ1-2	.	TRBV4-3	.	CASSQERGSVWAGNYGYTF	TGCGCCAGCAGCCAAGAAAGGGGGTCGGTGTGGGCAGGGAACTATGGCTACACCTTC
TRBJ1-1	.	TRBV11-2	.	CASVKADTEAFF	TGTGCCAGCGTGAAAGCGGACACTGAAGCTTTCTTT
TRBJ1-1	few	TRBV6-6	.	CASSYSAGGNTEAFF	TGTGCCAGCAGTTACTCGGCAGGTGGGAACACTGAAGCTTTCTTT
TRBJ2-5	.	TRBV4-2	TRBD1	CASSQDRGTGRETQYF	TGTGCCAGCAGCCAAGATAGGGGGACAGGGAGGGAGACCCAGTACTTC